This T cell receptor (beta chain) was recorded in a study of blood T cell repertoires in COVID-19. Assay: immunoSEQ multiplex PCR; the TCRdb copy retains only in-frame clones and omits some. This table holds more than 300,000 clones, roughly 91% found once. This clone was recorded only once. Each participant's cohort was designated according to participant-reported clinical history. Per germline, CDR1 SGHNT and CDR2 YYREEE (reference sequence). V was shortened by 4 bases and J by 3 bases, with 16 bases between the two germline ends. This CDR3 has 15 residues. What was sequenced was PBMCs or T cells enriched from blood (not recorded which). The TCR was taken from a woman younger than 30 who had recovered from COVID-19. The genes are TRBV5-4 and TRBJ1-2; perhaps TRBD1 as D (5 bases). The CDR3: CASSGDVAGDYGYTF. The DNA for the CDR3 is TGTGCCAGCAGCGGCGACGTAGCGGGGGACTATGGCTACACCTTC.